The clone carrying this T cell receptor beta chain was recorded many times. Antigen specificity is unknown. In germline, CDR1 is DFQATT, CDR2 SNEGSKA (reference sequence). This CDR3 has 13 amino acids. V shed 5 bases and J shed 4 bases, with 12 bases lying between them. Time point of the sample: persistent/refractory GD, antithyroid drugs over 5 years with positive TRAb. PBMC RNA served as the TCR library source. This specimen belongs to a study of regulatory T cells in long-lasting Graves disease. Findings of the study overall: Less diverse TCR repertoires were seen in persistent Graves' patients than in newly diagnosed ones.

According to the study, TCR beta libraries were built with iRepertoire HTBI primers and CDR3-region Arm-PCR. TCRdb processed the multiplex PCR reads anew with MiXCR; each CDR3 protein has one entry. The table shows a few hundred thousand distinct CDR3 sequences, with 23% occurring only once. The clonotype originates from a woman in her 40s with Graves disease. Here the sequenced sample was peripheral blood mononuclear cells (PBMCs), taken when the disease was refractory, from a patient treated with antithyroid drugs. The chain links TRBV20-1 to TRBJ1-5; weak D call: TRBD1 (5 bases). The CDR3 protein is CSAPRGLNQPQHF. CDR3 DNA: TGCAGTGCTCCGCGGGGCCTAAATCAGCCCCAGCATTTT.